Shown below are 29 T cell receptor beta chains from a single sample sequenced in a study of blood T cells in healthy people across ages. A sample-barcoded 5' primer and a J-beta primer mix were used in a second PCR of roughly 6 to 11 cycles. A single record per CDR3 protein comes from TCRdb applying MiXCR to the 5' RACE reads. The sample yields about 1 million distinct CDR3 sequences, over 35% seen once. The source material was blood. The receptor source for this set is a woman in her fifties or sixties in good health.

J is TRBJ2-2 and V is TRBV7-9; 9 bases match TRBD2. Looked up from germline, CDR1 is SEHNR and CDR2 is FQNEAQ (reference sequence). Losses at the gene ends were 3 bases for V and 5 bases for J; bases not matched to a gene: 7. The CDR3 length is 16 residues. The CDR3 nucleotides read TGTGCCAGCAGCTTGATAGCGGGAGTTGGGACCGGGGAGCTGTTTTTT. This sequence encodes CASSLIAGVGTGELFF.

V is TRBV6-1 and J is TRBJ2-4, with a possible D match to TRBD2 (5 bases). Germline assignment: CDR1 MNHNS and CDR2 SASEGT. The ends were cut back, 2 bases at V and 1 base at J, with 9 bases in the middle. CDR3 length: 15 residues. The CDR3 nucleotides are TGTGCCAGCAGTGAATCGGGGTTTGCCAAAAACATTCAGTACTTC. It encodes CASSESGFAKNIQYF.

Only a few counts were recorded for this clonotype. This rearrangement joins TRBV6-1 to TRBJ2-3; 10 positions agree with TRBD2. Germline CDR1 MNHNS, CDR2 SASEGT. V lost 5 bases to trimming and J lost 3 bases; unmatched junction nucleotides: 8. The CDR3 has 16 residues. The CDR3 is CASSSQGAGGTDTQYF. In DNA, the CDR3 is TGTGCCAGCAGTTCCCAGGGAGCGGGAGGGACAGATACGCAGTATTTT.

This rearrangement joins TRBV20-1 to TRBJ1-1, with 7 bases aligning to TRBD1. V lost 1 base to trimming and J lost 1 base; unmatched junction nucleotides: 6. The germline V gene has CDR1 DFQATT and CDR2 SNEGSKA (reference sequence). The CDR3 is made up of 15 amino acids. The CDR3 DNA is TGCAGTGCTAGAGGGGAGACAGGGCGGAACACTGAAGCTTTCTTT. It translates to CSARGETGRNTEAFF.

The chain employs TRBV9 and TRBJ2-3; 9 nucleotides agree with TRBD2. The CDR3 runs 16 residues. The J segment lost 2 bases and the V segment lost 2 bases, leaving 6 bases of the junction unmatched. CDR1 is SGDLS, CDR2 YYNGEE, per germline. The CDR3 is CASSVGASGITDTQYF. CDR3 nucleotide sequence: TGTGCCAGCAGCGTGGGCGCTAGCGGGATCACAGATACGCAGTATTTT.

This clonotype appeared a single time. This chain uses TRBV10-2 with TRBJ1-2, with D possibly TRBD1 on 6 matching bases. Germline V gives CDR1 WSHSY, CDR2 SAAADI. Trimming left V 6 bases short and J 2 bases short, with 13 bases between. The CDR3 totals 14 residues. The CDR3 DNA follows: TGCGCCAGCAGGGGGGCAGGGGTGAACTATGGCTACACCTTC. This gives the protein CASRGAGVNYGYTF.

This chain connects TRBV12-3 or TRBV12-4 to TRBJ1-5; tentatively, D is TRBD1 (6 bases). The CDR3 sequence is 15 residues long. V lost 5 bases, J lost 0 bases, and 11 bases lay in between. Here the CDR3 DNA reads TGTGCCAGCAGTCCTTCACAGGGTAGCAATCAGCCCCAGCATTTT. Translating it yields CASSPSQGSNQPQHF.

The CDR3 nucleotides are TGTGCCAGCAGCCAAGGTCGTCAGGAGAAGCGGGAGCCGCGGAACCGGCCTAACACAGATACGCAGTATTTT. This sequence encodes CASSQGRQEKREPRNRPNTDTQYF. The chain carries TRBV3-1 and TRBJ2-3, with 8 bases matching TRBD2. From germline, CDR1 is LGHDT and CDR2 YNNKEL (reference sequence). The CDR3 sequence is 24 residues long. After removal of 1 base from V and 2 bases from J, the junction contained 29 bases not matched to a gene.

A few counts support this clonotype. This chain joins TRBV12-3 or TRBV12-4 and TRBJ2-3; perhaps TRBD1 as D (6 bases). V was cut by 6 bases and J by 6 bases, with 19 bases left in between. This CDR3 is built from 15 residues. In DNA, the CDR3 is TGTGCCAGCAGGCCTCAGACATATACAGGGGATACGCAGTATTTT. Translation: CASRPQTYTGDTQYF.

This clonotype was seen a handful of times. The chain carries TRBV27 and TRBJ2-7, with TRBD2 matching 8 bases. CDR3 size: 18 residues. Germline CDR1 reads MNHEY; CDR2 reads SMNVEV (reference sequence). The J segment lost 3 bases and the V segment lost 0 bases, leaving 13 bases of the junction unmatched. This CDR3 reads CASSLSSGGRAFIYEQYF. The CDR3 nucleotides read TGTGCCAGCAGTTTATCGTCGGGGGGGCGCGCTTTTATCTACGAGCAGTACTTC.

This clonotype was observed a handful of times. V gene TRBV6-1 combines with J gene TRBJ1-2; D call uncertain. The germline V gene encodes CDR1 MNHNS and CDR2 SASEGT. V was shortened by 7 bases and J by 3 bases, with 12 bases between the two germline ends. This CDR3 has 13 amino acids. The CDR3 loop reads CASILAAHYGYTF. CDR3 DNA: TGTGCCAGCATCTTGGCCGCCCACTATGGCTACACCTTC.

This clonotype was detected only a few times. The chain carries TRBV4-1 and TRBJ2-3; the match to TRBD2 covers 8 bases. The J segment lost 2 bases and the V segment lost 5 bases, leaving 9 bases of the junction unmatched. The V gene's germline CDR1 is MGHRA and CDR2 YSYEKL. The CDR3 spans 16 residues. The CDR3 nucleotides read TGCGCCAGCAGCGAACAGGTGGGACTAGTCACAGATACGCAGTATTTT. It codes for CASSEQVGLVTDTQYF.

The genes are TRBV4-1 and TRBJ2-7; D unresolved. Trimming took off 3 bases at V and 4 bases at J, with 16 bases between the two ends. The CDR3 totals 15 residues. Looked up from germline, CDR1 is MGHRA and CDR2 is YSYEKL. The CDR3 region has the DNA TGCGCCAGCAGCCAGGTTGTGACTGGCGTGTACGAGCAGTACTTC. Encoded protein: CASSQVVTGVYEQYF.

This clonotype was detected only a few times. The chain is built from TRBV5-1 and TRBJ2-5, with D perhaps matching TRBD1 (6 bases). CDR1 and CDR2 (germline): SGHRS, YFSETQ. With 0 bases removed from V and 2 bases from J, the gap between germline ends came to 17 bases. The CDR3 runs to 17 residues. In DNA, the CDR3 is TGCGCCAGCAGCTTGGGAGCCGAGACAGGAAAGCAAGAGACCCAGTACTTC. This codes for CASSLGAETGKQETQYF.

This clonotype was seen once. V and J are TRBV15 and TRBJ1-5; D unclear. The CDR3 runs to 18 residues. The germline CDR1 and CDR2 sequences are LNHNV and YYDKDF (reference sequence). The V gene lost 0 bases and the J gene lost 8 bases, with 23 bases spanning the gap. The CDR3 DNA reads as TGTGCCACCAGCAGAGATCTTAGTGTCCCAGGCGTCCTCAAGCCCCAGCATTTT. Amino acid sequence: CATSRDLSVPGVLKPQHF.

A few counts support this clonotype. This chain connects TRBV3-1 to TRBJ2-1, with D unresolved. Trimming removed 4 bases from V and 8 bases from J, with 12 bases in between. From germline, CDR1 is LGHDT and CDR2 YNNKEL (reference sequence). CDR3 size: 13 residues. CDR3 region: CASSLVTGDEQFF. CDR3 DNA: TGTGCCAGCAGCCTCGTAACCGGCGATGAGCAGTTCTTC.

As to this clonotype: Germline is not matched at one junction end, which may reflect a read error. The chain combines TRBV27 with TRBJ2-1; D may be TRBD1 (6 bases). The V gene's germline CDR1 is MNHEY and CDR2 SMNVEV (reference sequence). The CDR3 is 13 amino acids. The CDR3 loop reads CACSLFGQNEQFF. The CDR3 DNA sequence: TGTGCCTGCAGTTTATTCGGACAGAACGAGCAGTTCTTC.

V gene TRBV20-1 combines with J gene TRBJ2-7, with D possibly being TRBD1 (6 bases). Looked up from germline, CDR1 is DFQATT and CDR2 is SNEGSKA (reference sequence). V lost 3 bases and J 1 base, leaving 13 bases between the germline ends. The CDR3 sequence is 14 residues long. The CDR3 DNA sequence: TGCAGTGCTAGGAATAGGGGGAGATCCTACGAGCAGTACTTC. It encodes CSARNRGRSYEQYF.

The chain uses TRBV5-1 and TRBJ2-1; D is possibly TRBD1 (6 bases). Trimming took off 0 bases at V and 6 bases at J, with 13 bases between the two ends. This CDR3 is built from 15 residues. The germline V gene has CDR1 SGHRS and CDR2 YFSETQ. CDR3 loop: CASSLVQGGGNEQFF. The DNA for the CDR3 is TGCGCCAGCAGCTTGGTACAGGGTGGAGGCAATGAGCAGTTCTTC.

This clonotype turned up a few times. The CDR3 sequence is CASVVIGGNEQFF. Written as DNA, the CDR3 is TGTGCCAGTGTCGTTATTGGAGGGAATGAGCAGTTCTTC. The chain couples TRBV6-6 to TRBJ2-1; maybe TRBD2 (6 bases). The CDR3 runs to 13 residues. Trimming stripped 9 bases from V and 7 bases from J, with 16 bases between. The germline gives CDR1 MNHNY, CDR2 SVGAGI (reference sequence).

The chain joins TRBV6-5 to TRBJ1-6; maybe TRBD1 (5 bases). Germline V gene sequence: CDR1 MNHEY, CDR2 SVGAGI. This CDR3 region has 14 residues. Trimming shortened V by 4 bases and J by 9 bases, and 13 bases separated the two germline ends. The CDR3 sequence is CASSSRDAVSPLHF. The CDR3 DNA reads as TGTGCCAGCAGTTCCCGGGACGCGGTTTCACCCCTCCACTTT.

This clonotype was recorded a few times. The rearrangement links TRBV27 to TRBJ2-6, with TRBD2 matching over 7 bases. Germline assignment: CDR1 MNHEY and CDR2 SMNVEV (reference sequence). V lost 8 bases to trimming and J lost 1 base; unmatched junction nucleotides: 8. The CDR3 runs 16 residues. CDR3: CASAVAGESGANVLTF. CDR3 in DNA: TGTGCCAGCGCTGTGGCGGGAGAGTCTGGGGCCAACGTCCTGACTTTC.

CDR3 amino acids: CASSTDLGLTEAFF. The CDR3 nucleotides are TGTGCCAGCAGTACCGACTTAGGGCTCACTGAAGCTTTCTTT. The V gene is TRBV12-3 or TRBV12-4, the J gene TRBJ1-1; D remains unclear. This CDR3 has 14 residues. V gave up 5 bases and J gave up 4 bases, with 14 bases separating them.

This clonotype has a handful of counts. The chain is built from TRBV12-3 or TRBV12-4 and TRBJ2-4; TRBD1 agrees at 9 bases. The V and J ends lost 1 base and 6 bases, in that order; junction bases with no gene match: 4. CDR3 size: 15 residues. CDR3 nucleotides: TGTGCCAGCAGTTTAGTTGGGACAGGGATAAACATTCAGTACTTC. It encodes CASSLVGTGINIQYF.

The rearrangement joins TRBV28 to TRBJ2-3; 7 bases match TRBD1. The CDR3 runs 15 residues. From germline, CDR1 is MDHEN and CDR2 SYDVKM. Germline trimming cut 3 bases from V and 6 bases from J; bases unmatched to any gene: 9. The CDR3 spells CASSLRQGMMDTQYF. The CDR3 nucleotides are TGTGCCAGCAGTTTGCGACAGGGAATGATGGATACGCAGTATTTT.

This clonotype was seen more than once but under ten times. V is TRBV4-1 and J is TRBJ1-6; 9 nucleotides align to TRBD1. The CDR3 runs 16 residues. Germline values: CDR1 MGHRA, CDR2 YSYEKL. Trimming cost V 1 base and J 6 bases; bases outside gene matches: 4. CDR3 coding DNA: TGCGCCAGCAGCCAAGCCGGGACAGGGCTTAATTCACCCCTCCACTTT. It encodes CASSQAGTGLNSPLHF.

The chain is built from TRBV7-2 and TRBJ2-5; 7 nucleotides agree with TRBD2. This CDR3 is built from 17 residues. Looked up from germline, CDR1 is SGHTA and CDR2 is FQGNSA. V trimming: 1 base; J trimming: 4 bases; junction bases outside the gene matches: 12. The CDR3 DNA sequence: TGTGCCAGCAGCTTAGGAGCGGGGACGGGTGAGAGAGAGACCCAGTACTTC. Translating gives CASSLGAGTGERETQYF.

The CDR3 region is CASSPSLASSSYNEQFF. Here the CDR3 DNA reads TGCGCCAGCAGCCCCTCCCTAGCGTCGAGCTCCTACAATGAGCAGTTCTTC. The chain links TRBV5-1 to TRBJ2-1; perhaps TRBD2 as D (6 bases). The V gene lost 4 bases and the J gene lost 0 bases, with 17 bases spanning the gap. The CDR3 contains 17 residues. Looked up from germline, CDR1 is SGHRS and CDR2 is YFSETQ. Drawing the rest from reference TRBV5-1 and TRBJ2-1, the complete variable domain is KAGVTQTPRYLIKTRGQQVTLSCSPISGHRSVSWYQQTPGQGLQFLFEYFSETQRNKGNFPGRFSGRQFSNSRSEMNVSTLELGDSALYLCASSPSLASSSYNEQFFGPGTRLTVL.

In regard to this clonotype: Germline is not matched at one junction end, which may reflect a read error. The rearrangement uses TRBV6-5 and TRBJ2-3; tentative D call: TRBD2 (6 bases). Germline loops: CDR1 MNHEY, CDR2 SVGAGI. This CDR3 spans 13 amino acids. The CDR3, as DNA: TGTGCCAGCAGACACACTAGCACAGATACACAGTATTTT. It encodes CASRHTSTDTQYF.